The 7 T cell receptor beta chains given below trace back to one sample, sequenced in a study of radiotherapy plus CTLA-4 blockade in lung cancer. This table comes from immunoSEQ multiplex PCR, and its TCRdb copy is limited to in-frame clones, with some not included. The table has more than 25,000 clones, about 79% seen once; the top ten hold over 15%. The starting material was peripheral blood, obtained from a patient treated with radiotherapy plus ipilimumab. These receptor sequences come from a human donor with non-small cell lung cancer that progressed on radiotherapy plus ipilimumab.

V and J are TRBV28 and TRBJ2-3; D unclear. The ends were cut back, 7 bases at V and 0 bases at J, with 5 bases in the middle. Germline lookup yields CDR1 MDHEN and CDR2 SYDVKM. The CDR3 contains 12 residues. The CDR3 protein is CASKASTDTQYF. Written as DNA, the CDR3 is TGTGCCAGCAAGGCTAGCACAGATACGCAGTATTTT.

This clone was recorded a few times. V gene TRBV10-3 combines with J gene TRBJ1-5; D possibly corresponds to TRBD1 (6 bases). The CDR3 sequence is 15 residues long. Trimming left V 8 bases short and J 0 bases short, with 14 bases between. The germline CDR1 and CDR2 sequences are ENHRY and SYGVKD. This chain's CDR3 is CAIQEGTNSNQPQHF. CDR3 bases: TGTGCCATCCAAGAGGGGACAAATAGCAATCAGCCCCAGCATTTT.

V usage is TRBV7-2 and J usage is TRBJ1-6; no clear D. The V and J ends lost 7 bases and 9 bases respectively, with 19 bases between them. The CDR3 runs 15 residues. CDR1 SGHTA and CDR2 FQGNSA come from the germline V gene. The CDR3 region has the DNA TGTGCCAGCACCGCCCCGGGAGGGTCGAGTTCACCCCTCCACTTT. This gives the protein CASTAPGGSSSPLHF.

This sequence joins TRBV9 and TRBJ2-5; tentatively, D is TRBD1 or TRBD2 (5 bases each). There are 15 residues in the CDR3. Trimming cost V 0 bases and J 4 bases, with 13 bases left between them. Germline V lookup: CDR1 SGDLS, CDR2 YYNGEE. The DNA of the CDR3 is TGTGCCAGCAGCGTAGGGGGCCTCGGAGGAGAGACCCAGTACTTC. Protein sequence: CASSVGGLGGETQYF. The variable domain in full, with the rest retrieved from reference TRBV9 and TRBJ2-5, is DSGVTQTPKHLITATGQRVTLRCSPRSGDLSVYWYQQSLDQGLQFLIQYYNGEERAKGNILERFSAQQFPDLHSELNLSSLELGDSALYFCASSVGGLGGETQYFGPGTRLLVL.

V and J are TRBV5-1 and TRBJ1-1; 12 bases fit TRBD1. V lost 3 bases and J lost 4; bases outside the gene matches: 4. The germline CDR1 and CDR2 sequences are SGHRS and YFSETQ. The CDR3 extends over 15 amino acids. CDR3 loop: CASSSGTGGLTEAFF. The CDR3 region has the DNA TGCGCCAGCAGCTCCGGGACAGGGGGCCTCACTGAAGCTTTCTTT.

The V gene is TRBV10-3, the J gene TRBJ2-7; D perhaps matches TRBD2 (6 bases). The CDR3 contains 13 residues. The germline gives CDR1 ENHRY, CDR2 SYGVKD. The V and J ends lost 6 bases and 0 bases respectively, with 9 bases between them. Written as DNA, the CDR3 is TGTGCCATCAGCCGGGAGAGCTCCTACGAGCAGTACTTC. Its translation: CAISRESSYEQYF.

The V call is TRBV10-1, the J call TRBJ2-7, with D unclear. The germline CDR1 and CDR2 sequences are WNHNN and SYGVQD (reference sequence). The ends were cut back, 7 bases at V and 3 bases at J, with 22 bases in the middle. CDR3 length: 16 amino acids. For the CDR3, the DNA is TGCGCCAGCAACTATCCCCGGGTGAAGGGAAGCTACGAGCAGTACTTC. This translates into CASNYPRVKGSYEQYF.